The clone carrying this T cell receptor (beta chain) showed up just a few times. Other DNA sequences in this sample translate to the same CDR3. The CDR3 sequence is 15 residues long. V was trimmed by 2 bases and J by 1 base, leaving 9 bases between them. The germline V gene encodes CDR1 MNHNS and CDR2 SASEGT. These data belong to a study of blood T cell repertoires in COVID-19. The table came from immunoSEQ multiplex PCR; TCRdb's copy has only in-frame clones and leaves some out. The table shows hundreds of thousands of clones, with more than 70% occurring only once. The chain carries TRBV6-1 and TRBJ1-5; D is unclear. This receptor was obtained from a middle-aged man in a cohort exposed to, infected with or recovered from COVID-19 (not recorded which). Sequenced material: PBMCs or T cells enriched from blood (not recorded which). The CDR3 protein is CASSESGGSNQPQHF. CDR3 coding DNA: TGTGCCAGCAGTGAATCTGGCGGGAGCAATCAGCCCCAGCATTTT.